What follows are 23 T cell receptor beta chains derived from one specimen sequenced in a study of shared clonotypes between healthy human individuals (TCRdb year 2020). The library was prepared using the immunoSEQ multiplex PCR assay. Here the immuneACCESS table is served through TCRdb, limited to in-frame sequences with V and J called. Missing clones are a known gap in these copies; in checked studies unresolved V genes cover under half, and the rest lacks a known reason. This sample has millions of clones in its table, and about 92% of those were observed once. In total, the top ten clones hold under 0.45% of the sample. The sample taken for sequencing was naive CD4+ T cells from PBMCs. Per the publication, the cell subset or site label means: CD45RA+ positively selected. The receptors stem from a man aged 18 to 29 in good health. Some clones in this sample may be carry-over from other donors' samples.

The sample holds a few counts of this clone. The chain recombines TRBV4-3 with TRBJ1-2; D might be TRBD1 (6 bases). The CDR3 sequence is 15 residues long. Trimming took 4 bases from V and 5 from J, leaving 17 bases between them. Germline lookup yields CDR1 LGHNA and CDR2 YSLEER. CDR3 region: CASSLGAGQLYGYTF. For the CDR3, the DNA is TGCGCCAGCAGCCTCGGGGCGGGACAACTATATGGCTACACCTTC.

This sequence joins TRBV5-1 and TRBJ2-3; 8 bases are shared with TRBD1. Germline CDR1 SGHRS, CDR2 YFSETQ. This CDR3 has 16 amino acids. After removal of 0 bases from V and 4 bases from J, the junction contained 7 bases not matched to a gene. CDR3: CASSLGATGASDTQYF. CDR3 sequence (DNA): TGCGCCAGCAGCTTGGGGGCGACAGGGGCGTCAGATACGCAGTATTTT.

This clone was seen only a few times. The same CDR3 is also encoded by other DNA sequences in this sample. DNA of the CDR3: TGCGCCAGCAGCTTGGTTGGGGGGGCAGATACGCAGTATTTT. It is translated as CASSLVGGADTQYF. V gene TRBV5-1 combines with J gene TRBJ2-3, with 7 bases matching TRBD2. Germline V gene data show CDR1 as SGHRS and CDR2 as YFSETQ. The CDR3 is 14 amino acids. With V trimmed by 0 bases and J by 4 bases, 2 bases remained unmatched.

The chain employs TRBV25-1 and TRBJ1-1; no clear D. Germline V gives CDR1 MGHDK, CDR2 SYGVNS. The length of the CDR3 is 13 residues. V was cut by 10 bases and J by 4 bases, with 16 bases left in between. DNA of the CDR3: TGTGCCACCACAACCCCAACGATCACTGAAGCTTTCTTT. This translates into CATTTPTITEAFF.

V usage is TRBV27 and J usage is TRBJ2-3; D possibly uses TRBD1 or TRBD2 (6 bases each). Germline values: CDR1 MNHEY, CDR2 SMNVEV (reference sequence). Trimming left V 1 base short and J 5 bases short, with 16 bases between. The CDR3 has 16 amino acids. The CDR3 is CASSLYGGGPVDTQYF. In DNA, the CDR3 is TGTGCCAGCAGTTTATATGGTGGGGGGCCTGTAGATACGCAGTATTTT.

V is TRBV6-1 and J is TRBJ1-5, with D possibly TRBD1 on 6 matching bases. Germline lookup yields CDR1 MNHNS and CDR2 SASEGT. The CDR3 consists of 13 residues. Trimming removed 6 bases at V and 5 bases at J, with 11 bases between. The DNA of the CDR3 is TGTGCCAGCAGAGAGGCAGGGGATCAGCCCCAGCATTTT. It translates to CASREAGDQPQHF.

A remark on this clone: The same CDR3 can be traced to other DNA sequences in this sample. The chain recombines TRBV5-8 with TRBJ2-6; no firm D call. Germline V lookup: CDR1 SGHTS, CDR2 YDEGEE. With 4 bases removed from V and 1 base from J, the gap between germline ends came to 6 bases. The CDR3 extends over 14 amino acids. The CDR3 sequence is CASSPRSGANVLTF. As DNA, the CDR3 is TGTGCCAGCAGCCCGAGGTCTGGGGCCAACGTCCTGACTTTC.

The V and J genes are TRBV18 and TRBJ2-6; D might be TRBD1 (7 bases). V lost 3 bases and J lost 3, with 15 bases in between. The length of the CDR3 is 17 residues. CDR1 and CDR2 from the germline V gene are KGHSH and LQKENI. CDR3 nucleotide sequence: TGTGCCAGCTCACCTAACAGGGGAGGTGGTGGGGCCAACGTCCTGACTTTC. It is translated as CASSPNRGGGGANVLTF.

The sample holds one count of this clone. V gene TRBV27 combines with J gene TRBJ2-2, with no clear D. Trimming removed 7 bases at V and 7 bases at J, with 16 bases between. This CDR3 has 14 amino acids. CDR1 is MNHEY and CDR2 is SMNVEV in the germline V gene (reference sequence). For the CDR3, the DNA is TGTGCCAGCACTAAGGTCCCCATAGGCGGGGAGCTGTTTTTT. Translating it yields CASTKVPIGGELFF.

This chain links TRBV27 with TRBJ2-7; D not resolved. This CDR3 is built from 15 residues. In germline, CDR1 is MNHEY, CDR2 SMNVEV (reference sequence). Trimming pared 4 bases from V and 0 bases from J, leaving 13 bases between. DNA for the CDR3: TGTGCCAGCAGTTACCAGAGGACGAGCTCCTACGAGCAGTACTTC. Its translation: CASSYQRTSSYEQYF.

The DNA for the CDR3 is TGTGCCAGCAGTAAACAGGCCTACGAGCAGTACTTC. Translating it yields CASSKQAYEQYF. This sequence joins TRBV28 and TRBJ2-7, with a tentative D call TRBD1 (5 bases). CDR1 and CDR2 from the germline V gene are MDHEN and SYDVKM. Trimming took 5 bases from V and 2 from J, leaving 7 bases between them. CDR3 size: 12 residues.

The V and J genes are TRBV5-1 and TRBJ2-1; 7 nucleotides agree with TRBD1. Germline loops: CDR1 SGHRS, CDR2 YFSETQ. Losses at the gene ends were 6 bases for V and 0 bases for J; bases not matched to a gene: 9. The CDR3 runs to 16 residues. In DNA form, the CDR3 reads TGCGCCAGCATTCTCCAGACAGGGAGCTCCTACAATGAGCAGTTCTTC. Translation gives CASILQTGSSYNEQFF.

V usage is TRBV7-3 and J usage is TRBJ2-4; D is undetermined. Per germline, CDR1 SGHTA and CDR2 FQGTGA. V lost 4 bases to trimming and J lost 2 bases, with 15 bases between them. The CDR3 is 16 residues long. CDR3 sequence (DNA): TGTGCCAGCAGCTCCCCCGTCGGCAGTACCAAAAACATTCAGTACTTC. Amino acid sequence: CASSSPVGSTKNIQYF.

The V and J genes are TRBV6-5 and TRBJ1-2; 8 bases line up with TRBD1. Germline loops: CDR1 MNHEY, CDR2 SVGAGI. The junction had 9 bases not matched to a gene; V was cut back by 4 bases and J by 8 bases. The CDR3 has 14 residues. For the CDR3, the DNA is TGTGCCAGCAGTTTTCGAGGACAGGGCCTCGGCTACACCTTC. Translating it yields CASSFRGQGLGYTF.

The V gene is TRBV9, the J gene TRBJ2-7; a possible D gene is TRBD2 (6 bases). Germline V gives CDR1 SGDLS, CDR2 YYNGEE. CDR3 length equals 15 residues. V lost 3 bases to trimming and J lost 5 bases, with 18 bases between them. In DNA, the CDR3 is TGTGCCAGCAGCGCGCAGCCCCGTGGGGGGAACGAGCAGTACTTC. Its protein product is CASSAQPRGGNEQYF.

The V call is TRBV6-1, the J call TRBJ2-6; tentatively, D is TRBD1 (6 bases). The CDR3 runs to 15 residues. CDR1 MNHNS and CDR2 SASEGT come from the germline V gene. The V and J ends lost 7 bases and 1 base respectively, with 11 bases between them. CDR3 bases: TGTGCCAGCACCCAAAGGGGGTCTGGGGCCAACGTCCTGACTTTC. This gives the protein CASTQRGSGANVLTF.

The chain is built from TRBV5-1 and TRBJ1-2; 11 nucleotides line up with TRBD1. This CDR3 has 18 residues. The ends lost 2 bases at V and 3 bases at J; junction bases unmatched: 12. Germline CDR1 and CDR2: SGHRS and YFSETQ. CDR3 in DNA: TGCGCCAGCAGCTTACACAGGACAGGGGGCCTCTTAGACTATGGCTACACCTTC. Its protein is CASSLHRTGGLLDYGYTF. The entire variable domain, with the rest obtained from reference TRBV5-1 and TRBJ1-2, is as follows: KAGVTQTPRYLIKTRGQQVTLSCSPISGHRSVSWYQQTPGQGLQFLFEYFSETQRNKGNFPGRFSGRQFSNSRSEMNVSTLELGDSALYLCASSLHRTGGLLDYGYTFGSGTRLTVV.

The rearrangement links TRBV6-5 to TRBJ2-2; the match to TRBD1 covers 7 bases. CDR3 length: 14 amino acids. Germline V gives CDR1 MNHEY, CDR2 SVGAGI. Trimming removed 4 bases from V and 1 base from J; junction bases left unmatched: 0. The CDR3 DNA follows: TGTGCCAGCAGTTGGACAGGGAACACCGGGGAGCTGTTTTTT. Translation: CASSWTGNTGELFF.

This rearrangement joins TRBV27 to TRBJ1-2, with D maybe TRBD1 (5 bases). Trimming stripped 6 bases from V and 8 bases from J, with 19 bases between. The CDR3 runs 14 residues. CDR1 and CDR2 from the germline V gene are MNHEY and SMNVEV (reference sequence). The CDR3 DNA follows: TGTGCCAGCAGGCGAGGGACGGGCCTCGGGGGCTACACCTTC. This codes for CASRRGTGLGGYTF.

This clone showed up just once. This chain uses TRBV7-9 with TRBJ2-7, with 8 positions matching TRBD1. With 5 bases clipped from V and 6 bases from J, the junction kept 9 bases outside the gene matches. Per germline, CDR1 SEHNR and CDR2 FQNEAQ (reference sequence). The CDR3 is 14 residues long. The CDR3 here is CASSPGRQGSEQYF. In nucleotides, the CDR3 is TGTGCCAGCAGCCCGGGACGACAGGGGTCCGAGCAGTACTTC.

The chain combines TRBV28 with TRBJ1-2; no clear D gene. V shed 8 bases and J shed 7 bases, with 26 bases lying between them. There are 16 residues in the CDR3. Germline CDR1 is MDHEN and CDR2 is SYDVKM. This CDR3 reads CASQEPRGEGLGGYTF. CDR3 nucleotides: TGTGCCAGCCAGGAACCCCGGGGAGAAGGATTGGGTGGCTACACCTTC.

The V gene is TRBV5-1, the J gene TRBJ2-7; 9 bases fit TRBD1. Germline-derived CDR1 and CDR2 are SGHRS and YFSETQ. The CDR3 length is 16 residues. With V trimmed by 4 bases and J by 6 bases, 14 bases remained unmatched. Written as DNA, the CDR3 is TGCGCCAGCAGCCCAGCATCCGGGACAGGGTCGTCCGAGCAGTACTTC. Encoded protein: CASSPASGTGSSEQYF.

The chain couples TRBV18 to TRBJ2-1; 7 bases agree with TRBD1. Germline trimming cut 5 bases from V and 4 bases from J; bases unmatched to any gene: 2. The CDR3 runs 13 residues. The germline V gene has CDR1 KGHSH and CDR2 LQKENI. The CDR3 here is CASSGTVYNEQFF. The CDR3 DNA follows: TGTGCCAGCTCAGGGACAGTATACAATGAGCAGTTCTTC.